The T cell receptor beta chain under discussion was sequenced for a study of cytomegalovirus exposure and HLA in healthy donors. The CDR3 runs to 12 residues. V was trimmed by 5 bases and J by 2 bases, leaving 9 bases between them. CDR1 is GTSNPN, CDR2 SVGIG, per germline (reference sequence). Sequencing was performed with immunoSEQ multiplex PCR; in TCRdb, only in-frame clones are kept and a portion is missing. Here the sample spans about 130,000 clones, roughly 90% being singletons. As regards this clone: Its antigen remains unidentified.

Broader study findings: In vitro, three CMV-associated chains proved specific for CMV antigens.

V and J are TRBV30 and TRBJ1-2, with no clear D. The source is a young woman in good health and CMV-seronegative. Specimen: PBMCs. The CDR3 DNA reads TGTGCCTGGGTGCCTAAGAACTATGGCTACACCTTC. This gives the protein CAWVPKNYGYTF.